This TCR beta chain emerged from a study of cytomegalovirus exposure and HLA in healthy donors. General study points: 164 TCR beta chains were listed as cytomegalovirus-associated.

In the PCR, 60 Vbeta and 13 Jbeta primers were used. Sequencing used immunoSEQ multiplex PCR; TCRdb keeps in-frame clones, though not all of them. Of approximately 120,000 clones listed, 60% to 85% are singletons. As for this clone: The antigen is undetermined.

The V gene's germline CDR1 is MRHNA and CDR2 SNTAGT. This CDR3 has 14 amino acids. J lost 4 bases, V lost 6 bases, and 7 bases had no gene match. Sequencing was carried out using PBMCs. The gene calls are TRBV6-4 and TRBJ1-2; 8 bases fit TRBD1. This sequence originates from a man under 40 in good health and CMV-seronegative. CDR3 region: CASSAGTGSYGYTF. The DNA of the CDR3 is TGTGCCAGCAGCGCTGGGACAGGATCCTATGGCTACACCTTC.